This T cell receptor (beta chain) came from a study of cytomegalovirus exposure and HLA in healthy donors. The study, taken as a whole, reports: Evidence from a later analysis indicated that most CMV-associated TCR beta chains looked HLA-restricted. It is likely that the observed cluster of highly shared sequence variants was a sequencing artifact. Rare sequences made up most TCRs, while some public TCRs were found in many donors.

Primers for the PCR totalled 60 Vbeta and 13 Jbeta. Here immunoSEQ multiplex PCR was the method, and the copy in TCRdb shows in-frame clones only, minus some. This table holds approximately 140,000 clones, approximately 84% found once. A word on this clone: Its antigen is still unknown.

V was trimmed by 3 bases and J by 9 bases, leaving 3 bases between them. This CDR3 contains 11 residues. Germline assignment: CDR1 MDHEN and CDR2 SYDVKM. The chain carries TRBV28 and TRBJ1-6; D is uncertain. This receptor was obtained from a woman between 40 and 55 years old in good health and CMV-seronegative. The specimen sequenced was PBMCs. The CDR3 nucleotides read TGTGCCAGCAGTTTCCGTTCACCCCTCCACTTT. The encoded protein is CASSFRSPLHF.